These T cell receptor beta chains were read from a single sample in a study of T cell responses to AZD1222 COVID-19 vaccine. Using immunoSEQ multiplex PCR, the repertoire was profiled, and TCRdb retains in-frame clones only, with some absent. This table has 150,000 to 200,000 clones, 80% to 90% appearing once. The sequencing here drew on peripheral blood, taken on day 0 of AZD1222 vaccination. The source is an adult in good health. The CDR3 runs from the conserved cysteine through the conserved F or W. D genes are given only for firm matches. Clone sizes are given selectively: once, few, many, or a class where the clone is expanded.

d_call	clone_size	v_call	j_call	cdr3_aa	cdr3_nt
NA	once	TRBV6-5	TRBJ1-2	CASSYLPGRLDGYTF	TGTGCCAGCAGTTATCTCCCGGGGCGATTAGATGGCTACACCTTC
TRBD1	NA	TRBV5-4	TRBJ2-7	CASSQGQGRNEQYF	TGTGCCAGCAGCCAGGGACAGGGGAGGAACGAGCAGTACTTC
NA	NA	TRBV6-6	TRBJ1-1	CASTRGQTNSEAFF	TGTGCCAGCACGCGAGGACAGACGAACTCTGAAGCTTTCTTT
TRBD1	NA	TRBV6-5	TRBJ1-2	CASRIGQGGGYTF	TGTGCCAGCAGGATAGGACAGGGGGGAGGCTACACCTTC
NA	NA	TRBV5-1	TRBJ1-4	CASSPRGGTTNEKLFF	TGCGCCAGCAGCCCACGGGGTGGAACAACTAATGAAAAACTGTTTTTT
NA	few	TRBV4-1	TRBJ2-7	CASSQTGGTGTTYEQYF	TGCGCCAGCAGCCAAACGGGGGGGACAGGGACAACTTACGAGCAGTACTTC
TRBD1	NA	TRBV4-1	TRBJ1-6	CASSLSGGGNSPLHF	TGCGCCAGCAGCCTCTCAGGGGGGGGTAATTCACCCCTCCACTTT
TRBD1	NA	TRBV19	TRBJ2-2	CASRDRSTGELFF	TGTGCCAGCCGGGACAGGAGTACCGGGGAGCTGTTTTTT
NA	NA	TRBV6-5	TRBJ1-1	CASKVGGDRTEAFF	TGTGCCAGCAAGGTGGGGGGGGATAGGACTGAAGCTTTCTTT
TRBD1	NA	TRBV6-5	TRBJ1-6	CASRQGYNSPLHF	TGTGCCAGCAGACAGGGGTATAATTCACCCCTCCACTTT
NA	NA	TRBV3-1/TRBV3-2	TRBJ1-1	CASSQVLGGGGTEAFF	TGTGCCAGCAGCCAAGTTTTGGGGGGAGGGGGAACTGAAGCTTTCTTT
NA	NA	TRBV2	TRBJ2-5	CASSGIGIQETQYF	TGTGCCAGCAGTGGCATAGGGATCCAAGAGACCCAGTACTTC
NA	NA	TRBV7-9	TRBJ2-6	CASSLYRASGANVLTF	TGTGCCAGCAGCTTGTACAGGGCTTCTGGGGCCAACGTCCTGACTTTC
TRBD2	few	TRBV18	TRBJ2-7	CASSPTSGPSYEQYF	TGTGCCAGCTCACCAACTAGCGGGCCCTCCTACGAGCAGTACTTC
NA	NA	TRBV7-9	TRBJ1-2	CASQGLKNYGYTF	TGTGCCTCTCAGGGACTTAAGAACTATGGCTACACCTTC
NA	NA	TRBV27	TRBJ1-1	CASSLRMNTEAFF	TGTGCCAGCAGTTTAAGGATGAACACTGAAGCTTTCTTT
NA	NA	TRBV7-9	TRBJ1-5	CASSLGAGTNQPQHF	TGTGCCAGCAGCTTAGGGGCAGGGACCAATCAGCCCCAGCATTTT
NA	NA	TRBV3-1/TRBV3-2	TRBJ1-1	CASSQDRAGEAFF	TGTGCCAGCAGCCAAGATAGGGCAGGGGAGGCTTTCTTT
TRBD2	NA	TRBV30	TRBJ2-3	CAWSVQAGGRDTQYF	TGTGCCTGGAGTGTACAAGCGGGGGGGCGAGATACGCAGTATTTT
NA	NA	TRBV27	TRBJ1-5	CASSLGGVLSNQPQHF	TGTGCCAGCAGTCTCGGCGGCGTTCTGAGCAATCAGCCCCAGCATTTT
NA	NA	TRBV29-1	TRBJ2-2	CSVVVINTGELFF	TGCAGCGTTGTGGTGATAAACACCGGGGAGCTGTTTTTT
NA	NA	TRBV10-3	TRBJ1-1	CAISEFLNTEAFF	TGTGCCATCAGTGAGTTTCTGAACACTGAAGCTTTCTTT
TRBD1	NA	TRBV30	TRBJ1-4	CAWGQGFEKLFF	TGTGCCTGGGGACAGGGTTTTGAAAAACTGTTTTTT
NA	NA	TRBV5-5	TRBJ2-5	CASSLVGGGPIGTQYF	TGTGCCAGCAGCTTGGTGGGCGGGGGCCCAATAGGGACCCAGTACTTC
NA	NA	TRBV11-2	TRBJ1-5	CASSQGAPNQPQHF	TGTGCCAGCAGCCAAGGTGCACCTAATCAGCCCCAGCATTTT
NA	NA	TRBV3-1/TRBV3-2	TRBJ2-3	CASSQEWGTDTQYF	TGTGCCAGCAGCCAAGAGTGGGGCACAGATACGCAGTATTTT
NA	once	TRBV9	TRBJ1-3	CASSPKTGGNTIYF	TGTGCCAGCAGCCCCAAGACGGGAGGAAACACCATATATTTT
TRBD2	once	TRBV5-1	TRBJ2-5	CASSSGLAGQETQYF	TGCGCCAGCAGCTCCGGACTAGCGGGGCAAGAGACCCAGTACTTC
NA	NA	TRBV5-1	TRBJ2-3	CASSSMLALGTDTQYF	TGCGCCAGCAGCTCTATGCTAGCGCTGGGGACAGATACGCAGTATTTT
TRBD2	NA	TRBV7-2	TRBJ2-1	CASSPGLVLEQFF	TGTGCCAGCAGCCCAGGACTAGTGTTAGAGCAGTTCTTC
TRBD1	NA	TRBV19	TRBJ2-1	CASSDGTGLGDEQFF	TGTGCCAGTAGTGATGGGACAGGCCTAGGGGATGAGCAGTTCTTC
TRBD2	NA	TRBV25-1	TRBJ2-5	CASSEYGRGIQETQYF	TGTGCCAGCAGTGAATACGGGCGGGGGATTCAAGAGACCCAGTACTTC
NA	NA	TRBV5-5	TRBJ2-7	CASSTPGARHYEQYF	TGTGCCAGCAGCACCCCCGGAGCCAGACACTACGAGCAGTACTTC
NA	NA	TRBV4-1	TRBJ2-2	CASSHGAQRNTGELFF	TGCGCCAGCAGTCACGGGGCACAGAGGAACACCGGGGAGCTGTTTTTT
NA	NA	TRBV2	TRBJ1-2	CATSTVVYGYTF	TGTGCCACCAGCACAGTCGTTTATGGCTACACCTTC
TRBD2	NA	TRBV2	TRBJ2-3	CASSERGTSGPSSTDTQYF	TGTGCCAGCAGTGAAAGGGGGACTAGCGGGCCTTCTAGCACAGATACGCAGTATTTT
NA	NA	TRBV5-1	TRBJ2-1	CASSLRGEYEQFF	TGCGCCAGCAGCTTAAGGGGGGAGTATGAGCAGTTCTTC
TRBD1	NA	TRBV11-2	TRBJ1-2	CASSTYRGTNYGYTF	TGTGCCAGCAGCACGTACAGGGGGACTAACTATGGCTACACCTTC
NA	NA	TRBV9	TRBJ1-2	CASSGQRSYGYTF	TGTGCCAGCAGCGGACAACGGTCCTATGGCTACACCTTC
NA	medium-sized	TRBV29-1	TRBJ2-1	CSVEGGLVLGEQFF	TGCAGCGTTGAAGGCGGACTGGTCCTTGGTGAGCAGTTCTTC
NA	NA	TRBV6-5	TRBJ1-2	CASREDTAPYGYTF	TGTGCCAGCAGGGAGGACACAGCCCCCTATGGCTACACCTTC
NA	NA	TRBV7-2	TRBJ2-2	CASSSDGTGELFF	TGTGCCAGCAGCTCCGATGGGACCGGGGAGCTGTTTTTT
TRBD2	NA	TRBV7-8	TRBJ2-1	CASSLGKLASYNEQFF	TGTGCCAGCAGCTTGGGCAAACTAGCGTCCTACAATGAGCAGTTCTTC
NA	NA	TRBV20-1	TRBJ2-5	CSASYLQETQYF	TGCAGTGCTAGTTACCTCCAAGAGACCCAGTACTTC
NA	NA	TRBV27	TRBJ1-5	CASSLYDRTIFSNQPQHF	TGTGCCAGCAGTTTATATGACAGAACAATCTTCAGCAATCAGCCCCAGCATTTT
TRBD2	NA	TRBV6-6	TRBJ2-7	CASSPSLTSGGSFSYEQYF	TGTGCCAGCAGTCCTAGCTTGACTAGCGGGGGTTCCTTCTCCTACGAGCAGTACTTC
NA	NA	TRBV5-1	TRBJ2-1	CASSLVKGNEQFF	TGCGCCAGCAGCTTGGTCAAGGGGAATGAGCAGTTCTTC
TRBD2	once	TRBV7-8	TRBJ2-1	CASSLRTSGGPSYNEQFF	TGTGCCAGCAGCTTAAGGACTAGCGGGGGGCCGTCCTACAATGAGCAGTTCTTC
NA	once	TRBV7-8	TRBJ2-5	CASSPSRGPRETQYF	TGTGCCAGCAGCCCGAGCCGGGGTCCGAGGGAGACCCAGTACTTC
NA	NA	TRBV2	TRBJ1-5	CASTMGGVSNQPQHF	TGTGCCAGCACGATGGGGGGCGTGAGCAATCAGCCCCAGCATTTT
NA	NA	TRBV6-5	TRBJ2-7	CASRDMAYEQYF	TGTGCCAGCCGGGACATGGCCTACGAGCAGTACTTC
NA	NA	TRBV20-1	TRBJ2-7	CSARDLYEQYF	TGCAGTGCTAGGGACCTTTACGAGCAGTACTTC
NA	NA	TRBV4-3	TRBJ2-1	CASSQDKGFVRLEQFF	TGCGCCAGCAGCCAAGATAAAGGGTTTGTTCGCCTGGAGCAGTTCTTC
NA	NA	TRBV28	TRBJ2-3	CASSSLDRSTDTQYF	TGTGCCAGCAGTTCCCTTGACAGAAGCACAGATACGCAGTATTTT
NA	NA	TRBV6-1	TRBJ2-7	CASSDPGRGTYEQYF	TGTGCCAGCAGTGATCCGGGCCGGGGAACCTACGAGCAGTACTTC
TRBD1	NA	TRBV18	TRBJ2-2	CASSPDRLGELFF	TGTGCCAGCTCACCGGACAGGCTGGGGGAGCTGTTTTTT
TRBD1	NA	TRBV6-5	TRBJ2-3	CASVGGQGPGLAQYF	TGTGCCAGCGTTGGGGGACAGGGGCCCGGGTTGGCGCAGTATTTT